Reported below is one T cell receptor beta chain. Its antigen remains unknown. This specimen belongs to a study of shared clonotypes between healthy human individuals. The authors loaded 150 to 250 ng DNA, about 30,000 T cell genomes, into sorted-subset replicate PCRs. Libraries were prepared by immunoSEQ multiplex PCR; TCRdb keeps only in-frame clonotypes and omits some of them. The sample records around 1,000,000 clones, approximately 80% being singletons. Broader study findings: Clonotype sharing among donors likely depends on sequencing depth. Memory subsets generally showed smaller estimated richness than naive subsets did. Only blood samples were collected, and tissue repertoires likely differ.

V lost 6 bases and J lost 1, with 12 bases in between. The CDR3 has 14 residues. Germline V gene lookup returns CDR1 MDHEN and CDR2 SYDVKM. The chain employs TRBV28 and TRBJ1-1, with D possibly being TRBD1 (5 bases). What was sequenced was memory CD4+ T cells from PBMCs. Subset given: CD45RA-negative fraction. The origin of this receptor is a man aged 18 to 29 in good health. Some clones in this sample may be carry-over from other donors' samples. The CDR3 loop is CASRATGTNTEAFF. The CDR3 DNA reads TGTGCCAGCAGGGCCACAGGTACGAACACTGAAGCTTTCTTT.